A single sample gave rise to the 26 T cell receptor beta chains below, sequenced in a study of T cell repertoires in cytomegalovirus infection. Each CDR3 protein gets one entry after TCRdb re-called the reads with MiXCR. In the table there are 800,000 to 950,000 distinct CDR3 sequences, over 25% of which are singletons. No antigen has been assigned to these receptors. Sequences were derived from cultured CD8+ T cells from PBMCs, sampled from culture after CMV antigen stimulation. The receptor set was obtained from a human donor in good health (CMV status not recorded). Some clones in this sample may be carry-over from other donors' samples.

The J gene is TRBJ2-1, the V gene TRBV7-3, with 12 bases fitting TRBD1. V gave up 7 bases and J gave up 8 bases; unmatched junction bases: 9. The CDR3 has 15 amino acids. CDR1 and CDR2 (germline): SGHTA, FQGTGA. The chain's CDR3 is CASTPGTGGLDEQFF. The CDR3 region has the DNA TGTGCCAGCACCCCCGGGACAGGGGGCTTGGATGAGCAGTTCTTC.

The rearrangement joins TRBV27 to TRBJ2-1, with D tentatively TRBD2 (6 bases). The CDR3 loop spans 13 amino acids. From germline, CDR1 is MNHEY and CDR2 SMNVEV (reference sequence). Trimming stripped 3 bases from V and 9 bases from J, with 12 bases between. The CDR3 DNA is TGTGCCAGCAGTTTGACTCTGCGGGGTGAGCAGTTCTTC. It is translated as CASSLTLRGEQFF.

The chain employs TRBV3-1 and TRBJ1-6, with TRBD1 matching over 9 bases. This CDR3 comprises 20 residues. The trim removed 4 bases at V and 8 bases at J, leaving 21 bases unmatched. CDR1 is LGHDT, CDR2 YNNKEL, per germline (reference sequence). Here the CDR3 DNA reads TGTGCCAGCAGCCCAGTATATCAACCTTACCGGGACAGGGTTGATTCACCCCTCCACTTT. It specifies CASSPVYQPYRDRVDSPLHF.

J is TRBJ1-2 and V is TRBV2; D may be TRBD1 (5 bases). V shed 8 bases and J shed 4 bases, with 14 bases lying between them. The CDR3 consists of 13 residues. Germline CDR1 SNHLY, CDR2 FYNNEI. CDR3: CASPLGRIYGYTF. The CDR3 DNA sequence: TGTGCCAGCCCTCTGGGGCGTATCTATGGCTACACCTTC.

The genes are TRBV14 and TRBJ2-2; possible D gene TRBD2, 6 bases. CDR1 and CDR2 (germline): SGHDN, FVKESK. Trimming stripped 4 bases from V and 4 bases from J, with 16 bases between. CDR3 size: 16 residues. The CDR3: CASSLRPGLSTGELFF. The DNA for the CDR3 is TGTGCCAGCAGCCTTCGACCGGGACTCAGCACCGGGGAGCTGTTTTTT.

Many counts were recorded for this clonotype. This chain uses TRBV27 with TRBJ1-1; 10 bases are a match to TRBD1. The CDR3 runs to 15 residues. CDR1 MNHEY and CDR2 SMNVEV come from the germline V gene (reference sequence). V trimming: 6 bases; J trimming: 5 bases; junction bases outside the gene matches: 9. CDR3 nucleotide sequence: TGTGCCAGCAGGCGAGGGGACAGGGGATGGACTGAAGCTTTCTTT. It codes for CASRRGDRGWTEAFF.

This clonotype was counted many times. The chain joins TRBV11-1 to TRBJ2-7; D remains ambiguous. Germline V lookup: CDR1 SGHAT, CDR2 FQDESV (reference sequence). Trimming took off 3 bases at V and 2 bases at J, with 14 bases between the two ends. CDR3 length: 15 residues. The CDR3 loop reads CASSLQLAVTYEQYF. The CDR3, as DNA: TGTGCCAGCAGCTTGCAGCTTGCGGTAACCTACGAGCAGTACTTC.

This clonotype was seen only a few times. This sequence joins TRBV11-3 and TRBJ2-1; D is unclear. Germline CDR1 and CDR2: SGHNT and YENEEA. CDR3 length equals 12 residues. Trimming shortened V by 4 bases and J by 9 bases, and 10 bases separated the two germline ends. CDR3 sequence reads: CASSSDMGEQFF. As DNA, the CDR3 is TGTGCCAGCAGCTCCGACATGGGTGAGCAGTTCTTC.

This clonotype has a handful of counts. This chain links TRBV28 with TRBJ2-1, with a weak D call TRBD2 (6 bases). From germline, CDR1 is MDHEN and CDR2 SYDVKM. The CDR3 loop spans 15 amino acids. Trimming pared 5 bases from V and 6 bases from J, leaving 17 bases between. CDR3 DNA: TGTGCCAGCAGTCCGATGGTAGCGGTGGGCAATGAGCAGTTCTTC. Protein sequence: CASSPMVAVGNEQFF.

This clonotype was seen only a few times. This chain connects TRBV7-8 to TRBJ2-7; D gene unclear. The CDR3 is made up of 14 amino acids. V dropped 1 base and J dropped 5 bases, with 12 bases sitting between them. The germline gives CDR1 SGHVS, CDR2 FQNEAQ. The CDR3 is CASSLGPLTDEQYF. In DNA form, the CDR3 reads TGTGCCAGCAGCTTAGGCCCGCTTACGGACGAGCAGTACTTC.

In this sample, this clonotype turned up a few times. The chain carries TRBV7-9 and TRBJ2-3; 7 nucleotides match TRBD2. The CDR3 length is 12 residues. Germline V gene data show CDR1 as SEHNR and CDR2 as FQNEAQ (reference sequence). V shed 5 bases, J shed 7 bases, and the junction held 3 bases outside the gene matches. The CDR3 loop is CASSPSGNTQYF. The CDR3 bases are TGTGCCAGCAGCCCCAGCGGGAATACGCAGTATTTT. The full variable domain, in which reference TRBV7-9 and TRBJ2-3 provide the parts outside the CDR3, is DTGVSQNPRHKITKRGQNVTFRCDPISEHNRLYWYRQTLGQGPEFLTYFQNEAQLEKSRLLSDRFSAERPKGSFSTLEIQRTEQGDSAMYLCASSPSGNTQYFGPGTRLTVL.

This rearrangement joins TRBV14 to TRBJ2-5; TRBD2 matches at 13 bases. The CDR3 loop spans 17 amino acids. Trimming cost V 4 bases and J 6 bases; bases outside gene matches: 11. CDR1 is SGHDN, CDR2 FVKESK, per germline. The CDR3 loop reads CASSPWTSGGPMKTQYF. The CDR3 DNA sequence: TGTGCCAGCAGCCCCTGGACTAGCGGGGGACCCATGAAGACCCAGTACTTC. Filled out from reference TRBV14 and TRBJ2-5, the complete variable domain reads EAGVTQFPSHSVIEKGQTVTLRCDPISGHDNLYWYRRVMGKEIKFLLHFVKESKQDESGMPNNRFLAERTGGTYSTLKVQPAELEDSGVYFCASSPWTSGGPMKTQYFGPGTRLLVL.

The chain couples TRBV27 to TRBJ1-2; no clear D gene. The CDR3 is 12 amino acids. The V gene lost 8 bases and the J gene lost 4 bases, with 11 bases spanning the gap. Germline CDR1 MNHEY, CDR2 SMNVEV (reference sequence). CDR3: CASRGEAYGYTF. The CDR3 bases are TGTGCCAGCCGAGGTGAGGCCTATGGCTACACCTTC.

The chain uses TRBV9 and TRBJ2-1, with D possibly being TRBD2 (5 bases). This CDR3 region has 9 residues. V shed 10 bases and J shed 9 bases, with 8 bases lying between them. CDR1 SGDLS and CDR2 YYNGEE come from the germline V gene. CDR3 coding DNA: TGTGCCTCCGGGGTTGAGCAGTTCTTC. Translating gives CASGVEQFF. The entire variable domain, with the rest obtained from reference TRBV9 and TRBJ2-1, is as follows: DSGVTQTPKHLITATGQRVTLRCSPRSGDLSVYWYQQSLDQGLQFLIQYYNGEERAKGNILERFSAQQFPDLHSELNLSSLELGDSALYFCASGVEQFFGPGTRLTVL.

The genes are TRBV4-1 and TRBJ1-1; D ambiguous. There are 15 residues in the CDR3. V was cut by 0 bases and J by 6 bases, with 14 bases left in between. CDR1 is MGHRA and CDR2 is YSYEKL in the germline V gene. The CDR3 spells CASSQEFIRVAEAFF. The CDR3 nucleotides are TGCGCCAGCAGCCAAGAATTTATACGGGTCGCTGAAGCTTTCTTT.

V usage is TRBV6-1 and J usage is TRBJ2-1, with 7 nucleotides matching TRBD2. In germline, CDR1 is MNHNS, CDR2 SASEGT. This CDR3 has 14 amino acids. V lost 8 bases and J lost 7; bases outside the gene matches: 11. In DNA form, the CDR3 reads TGTGCCAGCGGGGGGGACGGGAAGAGGAATGAGCAGTTCTTC. This gives the protein CASGGDGKRNEQFF.

This clonotype was observed at least ten times. The chain couples TRBV27 to TRBJ2-3, with TRBD2 matching over 8 bases. The junction had 15 bases not matched to a gene; V was cut back by 7 bases and J by 6 bases. The CDR3 has 16 residues. The germline V gene has CDR1 MNHEY and CDR2 SMNVEV (reference sequence). As DNA, the CDR3 is TGTGCCAGCACCCTGGAACGGGGGGGCAGTGAGGATACGCAGTATTTT. Protein: CASTLERGGSEDTQYF.

The rearrangement links TRBV7-9 to TRBJ2-2; D is unresolved. The V end was cut by 3 bases, the J end by 8 bases, with 7 bases between. CDR3 length: 12 amino acids. The germline gives CDR1 SEHNR, CDR2 FQNEAQ (reference sequence). The CDR3 nucleotides are TGTGCCAGCAGCTTCGACCGGGGGGAGCTGTTTTTT. Translating it yields CASSFDRGELFF.

The rearrangement uses TRBV7-9 and TRBJ1-6; D is possibly TRBD1 (5 bases). The V and J ends lost 5 bases and 4 bases respectively, with 12 bases between them. CDR1 is SEHNR, CDR2 FQNEAQ, per germline (reference sequence). The CDR3 covers 15 residues. The CDR3 DNA reads as TGTGCCAGCAGCCCCGCGTGGGGGTATAATTCACCCCTCCACTTT. Encoded protein: CASSPAWGYNSPLHF.

For this clonotype: Since a much larger clone is just one base distant, this may be a read error. The chain is built from TRBV7-6 and TRBJ2-1, with 7 positions matching TRBD2. This CDR3 has 18 residues. Trimming cost V 1 base and J 1 base; bases outside gene matches: 10. From germline, CDR1 is SGHVS and CDR2 FNYEAQ. CDR3 sequence (DNA): TGTGCCAGCAGCTTAGTTCCGACTAGCCCTGAGTCCTACAATGAGCAGTTCTTC. As protein: CASSLVPTSPESYNEQFF.

This clonotype was observed a handful of times. This chain uses TRBV7-9 with TRBJ2-2; the D is unclear. V was trimmed by 5 bases and J by 1 base, leaving 8 bases between them. The CDR3 sequence is 14 residues long. The germline gives CDR1 SEHNR, CDR2 FQNEAQ (reference sequence). The CDR3 here is CASSGRRNTGELFF. In DNA, the CDR3 is TGTGCCAGCAGCGGAAGAAGGAACACCGGGGAGCTGTTTTTT.

In its sample, this clonotype was seen a few times. CDR3 amino acids: CASSATSGAYEQYV. The CDR3 DNA sequence: TGTGCCAGCAGCGCCACTAGCGGGGCCTACGAGCAGTACGTC. The V and J genes are TRBV6-6 and TRBJ2-7, with 10 bases lining up with TRBD2. The CDR3 consists of 14 residues. Germline-derived CDR1 and CDR2 are MNHNY and SVGAGI (reference sequence). J was trimmed by 2 bases and V by 6 bases; bases with no gene match: 4.

V is TRBV19 and J is TRBJ1-1; D remains ambiguous. Deletions cut 3 bases from V and 1 base from J, with 6 bases between. Germline values: CDR1 LNHDA, CDR2 SQIVND (reference sequence). The CDR3 has 13 amino acids. CDR3 region: CASSITANTEAFF. Written as DNA, the CDR3 is TGTGCCAGTAGTATCACAGCGAACACTGAAGCTTTCTTT. The complete variable domain, with remaining parts taken from reference TRBV19 and TRBJ1-1, reads DGGITQSPKYLFRKEGQNVTLSCEQNLNHDAMYWYRQDPGQGLRLIYYSQIVNDFQKGDIAEGYSVSREKKESFPLTVTSAQKNPTAFYLCASSITANTEAFFGQGTRLTVV.

Points on this clonotype: It may be a read error: a sequence one base away is much more abundant. This chain joins TRBV12-3 or TRBV12-4 and TRBJ1-4; D is ambiguous. CDR3 length: 14 amino acids. The CDR3 loop reads CANSPSATNEKLFF. The DNA for the CDR3 is TGTGCCAACAGTCCCTCTGCAACTAATGAAAAACTGTTTTTT.

Only a few counts were recorded for this clonotype. The chain carries TRBV6-1 and TRBJ2-7; D could derive from TRBD1 or TRBD2 (5 bases each). CDR3 length equals 15 residues. V lost 1 base to trimming and J lost 0 bases, with 10 bases between them. Germline V lookup: CDR1 MNHNS, CDR2 SASEGT. In DNA form, the CDR3 reads TGTGCCAGCAGTGAAGATTGGGGGTACTCCTACGAGCAGTACGTC. As protein: CASSEDWGYSYEQYV.

The V call is TRBV2, the J call TRBJ2-2; no reliable D call. V was shortened by 5 bases and J by 3 bases, with 13 bases between the two germline ends. CDR1 and CDR2 (germline): SNHLY, FYNNEI. CDR3 length: 15 residues. CDR3 region: CASSLKGSDTGELFF. DNA for the CDR3: TGTGCCAGCAGTCTAAAAGGGTCTGACACCGGGGAGCTGTTTTTT.